Each of the 27 T cell receptor beta chains below was sequenced from the same sample in a study of vaccination and CD4 T cells after COVID-19. TCRdb ran MiXCR on the PCR reads and lists one entry per CDR3 protein. The data show 25,000 to 30,000 distinct CDR3 sequences, 51% seen once. Specified time point: late sampling 161 to 241 days after vaccination in three convalescent patients. The sample here was CD4+ T cells from blood, taken about 7 months after SARS-CoV-2 vaccination. The origin of the receptors is a human donor who had recovered from COVID-19.

This clonotype was recorded a few times. V is TRBV25-1 and J is TRBJ1-1; D gene uncertain. The CDR3 runs to 13 residues. V gave up 0 bases and J gave up 5 bases, with 7 bases separating them. In germline, CDR1 is MGHDK, CDR2 SYGVNS. CDR3 loop: CASSEYTVTEAFF. CDR3 nucleotide sequence: TGTGCCAGCAGTGAATATACCGTGACTGAAGCTTTCTTT.

The V call is TRBV4-2, the J call TRBJ1-6; the D is unclear. This CDR3 is 14 amino acids long. The V end lost 3 bases, the J end lost 5 bases, and 8 bases lay between the germline ends. Per germline, CDR1 LGHNA and CDR2 YNFKEQ. The CDR3 nucleotides read TGTGCCAGCAGCCAGGGAAGGAATAATTCACCCCTCCACTTT. It is translated as CASSQGRNNSPLHF.

This chain links TRBV7-2 with TRBJ2-3; unclear D gene. The CDR3 has 17 residues. Trimming pared 2 bases from V and 6 bases from J, leaving 21 bases between. Germline loops: CDR1 SGHTA, CDR2 FQGNSA. Here the CDR3 reads CASSLRRLGKKSDTQYF. CDR3 sequence (DNA): TGTGCCAGCAGCTTAAGGCGGCTAGGGAAAAAGTCGGATACGCAGTATTTT.

This clonotype was picked up a small number of times. The CDR3 sequence: CASRTTNQPQHF. Here the CDR3 DNA reads TGTGCCAGCAGAACAACTAATCAGCCCCAGCATTTT. The chain joins TRBV6-2 or TRBV6-3 to TRBJ1-5; D uncertain. Germline V gene sequence: CDR1 MNHEY, CDR2 SVGEGT. There are 12 residues in the CDR3. Trimming took 6 bases from V and 4 from J, leaving 7 bases between them.

This clonotype has just a few counts. This chain joins TRBV20-1 and TRBJ2-7; 11 bases are shared with TRBD2. CDR3 length equals 13 residues. The trim removed 6 bases at V and 4 bases at J, leaving 5 bases unmatched. Germline assignment: CDR1 DFQATT and CDR2 SNEGSKA (reference sequence). DNA for the CDR3: TGCAGTGCATTGACTAGCGGGACATACGAGCAGTACTTC. Protein sequence: CSALTSGTYEQYF.

This clonotype was observed a single time. J is TRBJ2-5 and V is TRBV7-2; D not certain. Germline V CDR1 and CDR2: SGHTA, FQGNSA. Deletions cut 4 bases from V and 1 base from J, with 13 bases between. The CDR3 has 15 amino acids. Here the CDR3 reads CASSSQRPPQETQYF. CDR3 in DNA: TGTGCCAGCAGCTCCCAGAGACCACCCCAAGAGACCCAGTACTTC.

V usage is TRBV20-1 and J usage is TRBJ1-5; D not certain. The CDR3 spans 11 residues. V was cut by 6 bases and J by 12 bases, with 15 bases left in between. Germline V gene lookup returns CDR1 DFQATT and CDR2 SNEGSKA (reference sequence). In DNA form, the CDR3 reads TGCAGTGCAATACCCAGTGGAGTCCAGCATTTT. Translated: CSAIPSGVQHF.

The chain joins TRBV7-9 to TRBJ1-2; TRBD1 aligns across 7 bases. The trim removed 7 bases at V and 8 bases at J, leaving 7 bases unmatched. CDR3 length: 12 amino acids. From germline, CDR1 is SEHNR and CDR2 FQNEAQ (reference sequence). The CDR3 protein is CASNTGVAGYTF. In DNA, the CDR3 is TGTGCCAGCAACACAGGGGTAGCCGGCTACACCTTC.

This clonotype was picked up a small number of times. This sequence joins TRBV7-8 and TRBJ1-5; D gene ambiguous. Germline V gene sequence: CDR1 SGHVS, CDR2 FQNEAQ. This CDR3 is built from 13 residues. V was shortened by 2 bases and J by 8 bases, with 10 bases between the two germline ends. DNA for the CDR3: TGTGCCAGCAGCTTAACCCGTTCTGAGCCCCAGCATTTT. This sequence encodes CASSLTRSEPQHF.

CDR3 nucleotides: TGTGCCAGCAAACCAGGGGGCTTAGAAGAGACCCAGTACTTC. This encodes CASKPGGLEETQYF. The V gene is TRBV6-1, the J gene TRBJ2-5; 8 positions agree with TRBD1. Trimming removed 7 bases from V and 3 bases from J; junction bases left unmatched: 7. Germline-derived CDR1 and CDR2 are MNHNS and SASEGT. The CDR3 consists of 14 residues.

V and J are TRBV6-5 and TRBJ2-7; TRBD2 matches at 8 bases. After removal of 2 bases from V and 5 bases from J, the junction contained 8 bases not matched to a gene. Germline lookup yields CDR1 MNHEY and CDR2 SVGAGI. The CDR3 spans 15 residues. The CDR3: CASSYPSGGSHEQYF. The DNA for the CDR3 is TGTGCCAGCAGTTACCCCTCGGGAGGGAGCCACGAGCAGTACTTC.

CDR3 residues: CSADKPGLAGGVFGDEQYF. DNA of the CDR3: TGCAGTGCTGATAAACCGGGACTAGCGGGGGGGGTTTTTGGAGACGAGCAGTACTTC. V is TRBV20-1 and J is TRBJ2-7; 16 bases match TRBD2. Trimming took 5 bases from V and 5 from J; bases not matched to a gene: 18. The CDR3 spans 19 residues. In germline, CDR1 is DFQATT, CDR2 SNEGSKA (reference sequence).

V usage is TRBV12-3 or TRBV12-4 and J usage is TRBJ2-5; perhaps D is TRBD1 or TRBD2 (7 bases each). Deletions cut 9 bases from V and 4 bases from J, with 12 bases between. CDR3 length: 12 amino acids. CDR3 sequence (DNA): TGTGCCAGTTCAGGGGGGGGAGAGACCCAGTACTTC. Translating it yields CASSGGGETQYF.

This clonotype was detected once. As DNA, the CDR3 is TGTGCCAGTAGTAGAACCCCCGGACCCGATGGCTACACCTTC. Protein sequence: CASSRTPGPDGYTF. The gene calls are TRBV19 and TRBJ1-2; D is unresolved. Trimming pared 4 bases from V and 6 bases from J, leaving 15 bases between. The CDR3 is 14 amino acids. Per the germline V gene, CDR1 is LNHDA and CDR2 is SQIVND (reference sequence).

The chain employs TRBV15 and TRBJ2-4, with D possibly matching TRBD1 (5 bases). CDR1 and CDR2 (germline): LNHNV, YYDKDF (reference sequence). CDR3 length: 17 residues. V gave up 3 bases and J gave up 1 base, with 16 bases separating them. The chain's CDR3 is CATSSGRGLGAKNIQYF. CDR3 bases: TGTGCCACCAGCAGCGGAAGGGGTTTGGGTGCCAAAAACATTCAGTACTTC.

This clonotype is medium-sized (0.01 to 0.1%) within its sample. The chain's CDR3 is CSARTGDQRETQYF. The CDR3 DNA reads as TGCAGTGCTAGGACAGGGGATCAGAGGGAGACCCAGTACTTC. The chain employs TRBV20-1 and TRBJ2-5, with TRBD1 matching over 8 bases. CDR3 length: 14 residues. Germline V gene data show CDR1 as DFQATT and CDR2 as SNEGSKA (reference sequence). J gave up 5 bases and V 3 bases, and 8 bases lay outside the gene matches.

The chain couples TRBV20-1 to TRBJ2-7; TRBD2 is a possible D gene (7 bases). The ends were cut back, 6 bases at V and 2 bases at J, with 14 bases in the middle. The CDR3 is 13 residues long. Germline loops: CDR1 DFQATT, CDR2 SNEGSKA (reference sequence). Here the CDR3 reads CSADGGPTYEQYF. Written as DNA, the CDR3 is TGCAGTGCAGACGGGGGGCCGACCTACGAGCAGTACTTC.

The chain combines TRBV7-8 with TRBJ2-7; D remains ambiguous. The CDR3 loop spans 17 amino acids. Germline V lookup: CDR1 SGHVS, CDR2 FQNEAQ. V gave up 1 base and J gave up 2 bases, with 18 bases separating them. The CDR3 protein is CASSLGLSGEYAYEQYF. CDR3 coding DNA: TGTGCCAGCAGCTTAGGGCTGAGTGGAGAGTATGCCTACGAGCAGTACTTC.

V is TRBV6-1 and J is TRBJ2-7, with 7 bases aligning to TRBD1. Germline CDR1 and CDR2: MNHNS and SASEGT. This CDR3 is built from 14 residues. Trimming cost V 6 bases and J 5 bases; bases outside gene matches: 10. The CDR3 DNA is TGTGCCAGCAGCCAACCTGACAGGGTGCACGAGCAGTACTTC. Protein sequence: CASSQPDRVHEQYF.

V is TRBV19 and J is TRBJ2-1, with 9 bases fitting TRBD1. CDR3 length: 13 amino acids. Germline CDR1 reads LNHDA; CDR2 reads SQIVND (reference sequence). The trim removed 5 bases at V and 7 bases at J, leaving 3 bases unmatched. The CDR3 sequence is CASSDDRGNEQFF. CDR3 DNA sequence: TGTGCCAGTAGTGATGACAGGGGGAATGAGCAGTTCTTC.

The CDR3 loop reads CASSYSTSGSYEQYF. In DNA, the CDR3 is TGTGCCAGCAGTTACTCGACTAGCGGGAGTTACGAGCAGTACTTC. The genes are TRBV6-2 or TRBV6-3 and TRBJ2-7; TRBD2 matches 12 bases. This CDR3 has 15 residues. The V and J ends lost 0 bases and 4 bases, in that order; junction bases with no gene match: 1. The V gene's germline CDR1 is MNHEY and CDR2 SVGEGT.

Only a few counts were recorded for this clonotype. V and J are TRBV27 and TRBJ1-5, with D possibly being TRBD1 (5 bases). CDR1 is MNHEY and CDR2 is SMNVEV in the germline V gene (reference sequence). V lost 6 bases and J 9 bases, leaving 12 bases between the germline ends. The CDR3 runs to 12 residues. The CDR3 here is CASSGGRGPQHF. CDR3 in DNA: TGTGCCAGCAGCGGGGGGAGGGGGCCCCAGCATTTT.

This chain links TRBV21-1 with TRBJ2-5. TRBV21-1 constitutes a pseudogene. The CDR3 has 11 residues. DNA for the CDR3: TGTGCCAGCCCCCAACGAGGCGCCCAGTACTTC. This translates into CASPQRGAQYF.

The rearrangement links TRBV20-1 to TRBJ2-3; D remains unclear. V gave up 3 bases and J gave up 2 bases, with 6 bases separating them. This CDR3 comprises 12 residues. Germline CDR1 and CDR2: DFQATT and SNEGSKA (reference sequence). CDR3 sequence reads: CSASSITDTQYF. In DNA, the CDR3 is TGCAGTGCTAGTTCCATCACAGATACGCAGTATTTT.

The gene calls are TRBV7-6 and TRBJ2-3; D unclear. The CDR3 runs to 12 residues. V lost 5 bases, J lost 6 bases, and 9 bases lay in between. Germline V gene lookup returns CDR1 SGHVS and CDR2 FNYEAQ. The CDR3 loop is CASSPPLDTQYF. The CDR3 region has the DNA TGTGCCAGCAGCCCCCCTCTGGATACGCAGTATTTT.

The J gene is TRBJ2-7, the V gene TRBV15, with 12 positions matching TRBD2. The junction had 7 bases not matched to a gene; V was cut back by 1 base and J by 3 bases. Germline assignment: CDR1 LNHNV and CDR2 YYDKDF (reference sequence). This CDR3 spans 17 amino acids. In DNA form, the CDR3 reads TGTGCCACCAGCAGAGCAGCGGGACTAGCGGGTAGCTACGAGCAGTACTTC. Its translation: CATSRAAGLAGSYEQYF.

This chain links TRBV7-8 with TRBJ2-1; 7 bases align to TRBD2. The germline gives CDR1 SGHVS, CDR2 FQNEAQ. The junction had 3 bases not matched to a gene; V was cut back by 1 base and J by 0 bases. There are 16 residues in the CDR3. The CDR3, as DNA: TGTGCCAGCAGCTTAGTCGGGACTATCTCCTACAATGAGCAGTTCTTC. It specifies CASSLVGTISYNEQFF.